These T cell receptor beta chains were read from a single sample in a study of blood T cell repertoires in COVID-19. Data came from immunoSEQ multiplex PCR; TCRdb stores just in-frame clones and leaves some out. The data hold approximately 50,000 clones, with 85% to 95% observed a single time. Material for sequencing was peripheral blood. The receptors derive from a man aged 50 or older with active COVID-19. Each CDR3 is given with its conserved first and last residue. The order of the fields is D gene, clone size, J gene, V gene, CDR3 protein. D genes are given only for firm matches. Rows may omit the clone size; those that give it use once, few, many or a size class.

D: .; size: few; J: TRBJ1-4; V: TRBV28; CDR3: CASRGSQWGSPSEKLFF
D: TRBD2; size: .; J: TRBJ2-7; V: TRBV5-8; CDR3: CASSPKLAGGLLSHYEQYF
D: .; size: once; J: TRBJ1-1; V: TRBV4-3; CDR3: CASSQDSRGTEAFF
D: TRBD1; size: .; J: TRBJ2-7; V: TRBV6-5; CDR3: CASSYSIGQEQYEQYF
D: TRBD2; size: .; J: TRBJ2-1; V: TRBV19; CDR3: CASSGLRTSGVREQFF
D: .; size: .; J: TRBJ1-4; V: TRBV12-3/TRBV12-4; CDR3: CASKVSPNEKLFF
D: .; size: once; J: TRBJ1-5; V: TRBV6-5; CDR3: CASTSNQPQHF
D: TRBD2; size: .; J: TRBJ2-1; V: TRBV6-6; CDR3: CASSDWIAGGYNEQFF
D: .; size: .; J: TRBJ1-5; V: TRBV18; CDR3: CASSPDRNQPQHF
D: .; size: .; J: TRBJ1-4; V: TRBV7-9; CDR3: CASSPPDGRYNEKLFF
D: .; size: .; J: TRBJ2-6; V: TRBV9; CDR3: CASSAVPGANVLTF
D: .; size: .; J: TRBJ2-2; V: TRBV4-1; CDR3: CASSQGNGGPNTGELFF
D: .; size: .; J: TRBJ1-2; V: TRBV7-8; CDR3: CASSLGLTQHLYGYTF
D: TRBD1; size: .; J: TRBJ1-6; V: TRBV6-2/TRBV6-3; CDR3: CASSSRTGGISPLHF
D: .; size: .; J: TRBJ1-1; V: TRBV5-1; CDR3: CASAGLGRAFF
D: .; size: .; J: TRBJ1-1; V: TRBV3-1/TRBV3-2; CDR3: CASSPLEGRTEAFF
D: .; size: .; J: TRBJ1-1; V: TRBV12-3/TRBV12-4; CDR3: CASSGHRATEAFF
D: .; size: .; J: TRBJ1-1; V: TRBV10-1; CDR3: CASRPTVNTEAFF
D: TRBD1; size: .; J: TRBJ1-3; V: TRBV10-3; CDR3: CAALRGPGNTIYF
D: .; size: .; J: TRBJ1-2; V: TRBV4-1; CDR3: CASSQDSFLGLRHGYTF
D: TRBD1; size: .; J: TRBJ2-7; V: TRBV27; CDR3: CASSLKPGQGVSPYEQYF
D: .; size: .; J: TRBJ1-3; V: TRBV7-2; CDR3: CASSLGTSGNTIYF
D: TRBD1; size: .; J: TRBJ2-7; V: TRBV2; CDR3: CASIPGTAAYEQYF
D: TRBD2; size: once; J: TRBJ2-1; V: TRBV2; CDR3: CASTRLAGSYNEQFF
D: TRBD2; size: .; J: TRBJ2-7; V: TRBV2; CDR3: CASSGLAEDEQYF
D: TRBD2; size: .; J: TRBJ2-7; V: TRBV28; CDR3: CASSLFIEMQLAGTYEQYF
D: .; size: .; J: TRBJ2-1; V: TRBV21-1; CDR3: CASSKETSGMVNEQFF
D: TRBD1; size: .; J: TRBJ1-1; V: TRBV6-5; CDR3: CASRGQLNTEAFF
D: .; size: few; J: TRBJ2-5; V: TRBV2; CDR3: CASSELALSVETQYF
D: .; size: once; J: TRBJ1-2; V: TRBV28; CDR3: CASITGRGDYGYTF
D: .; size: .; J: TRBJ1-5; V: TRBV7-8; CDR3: CASSPSGGYQPQHF
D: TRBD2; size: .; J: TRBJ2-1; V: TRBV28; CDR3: CASRPVKGLAGGNEQFF
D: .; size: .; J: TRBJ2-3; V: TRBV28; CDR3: CASSSTGWTQYF
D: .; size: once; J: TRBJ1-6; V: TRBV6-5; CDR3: CASSYSGGKGSPLHF
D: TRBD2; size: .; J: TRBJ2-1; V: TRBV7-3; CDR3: CASSLKPTIGLAGGAEQFF
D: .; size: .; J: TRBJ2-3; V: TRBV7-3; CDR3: CASSLSVTTDTQYF
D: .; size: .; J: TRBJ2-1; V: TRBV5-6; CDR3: CASSFSSAWGSNEQFF
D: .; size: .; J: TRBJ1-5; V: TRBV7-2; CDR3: CASSLDYGPQHF
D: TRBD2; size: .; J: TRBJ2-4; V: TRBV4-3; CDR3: CASSRSGGAGSIQYF
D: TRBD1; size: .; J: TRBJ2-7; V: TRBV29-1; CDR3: CSARTGGWEQYF
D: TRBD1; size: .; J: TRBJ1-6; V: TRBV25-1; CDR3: CASSEYYRTGGNSPLHF
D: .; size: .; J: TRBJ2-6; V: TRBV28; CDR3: CASSFISGANVLTF
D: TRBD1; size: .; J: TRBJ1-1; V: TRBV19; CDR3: CASSGGTGRTEAFF
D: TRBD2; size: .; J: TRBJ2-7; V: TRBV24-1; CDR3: CATSDSGLAGKNEQYF
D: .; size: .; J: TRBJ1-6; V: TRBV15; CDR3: CATSRDGSPLHF
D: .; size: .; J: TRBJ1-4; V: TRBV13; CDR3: CASSLGVGNGKEKLFF
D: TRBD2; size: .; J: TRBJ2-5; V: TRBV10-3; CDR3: CAISEVAGGPSGKTETQYF
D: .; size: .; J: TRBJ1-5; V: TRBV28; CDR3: CASTPHSNQPQHF
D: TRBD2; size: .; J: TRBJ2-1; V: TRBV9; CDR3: CASSGAWGGEQFF
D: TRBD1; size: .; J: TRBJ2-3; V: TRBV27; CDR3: CASSSLGQGRTDTQYF
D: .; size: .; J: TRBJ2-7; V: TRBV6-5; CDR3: CASSYSGLAPNYEQYF
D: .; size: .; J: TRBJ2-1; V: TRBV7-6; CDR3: CASSPAVSAGVEQFF
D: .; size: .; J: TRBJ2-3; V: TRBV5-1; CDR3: CASSLASVSTDTQYF